One sample yielded the 21 T cell receptor beta chains listed below, sequenced in a study of cytomegalovirus exposure and HLA in healthy donors. The PCR used 60 Vbeta and 13 Jbeta primers. Libraries were prepared by immunoSEQ multiplex PCR; TCRdb keeps only in-frame clonotypes and omits some of them. The profile shows around 160,000 clones, 68% of them singletons. Sequences were obtained from PBMCs. The receptors shown here come from a woman aged 40 to 50 in good health and CMV-seropositive.

The chain recombines TRBV27 with TRBJ1-2, with 7 bases matching TRBD1. The CDR3 length is 13 residues. In germline, CDR1 is MNHEY, CDR2 SMNVEV (reference sequence). With V trimmed by 2 bases and J by 6 bases, 3 bases remained unmatched. The CDR3 region is CASSLTGEHGYTF. The DNA for the CDR3 is TGTGCCAGCAGTTTAACAGGGGAACATGGCTACACCTTC.

The V and J genes are TRBV27 and TRBJ2-7; weak D call: TRBD2 (7 bases). The CDR3 sequence is 17 residues long. V was pared by 6 bases and J by 3 bases, with 24 bases between. Germline V gene data show CDR1 as MNHEY and CDR2 as SMNVEV (reference sequence). CDR3 protein: CASSPPPGGGHLYEQYF. CDR3 sequence (DNA): TGTGCCAGCAGCCCTCCCCCCGGCGGGGGACACCTCTACGAGCAGTACTTC.

The chain employs TRBV7-6 and TRBJ1-1; D is unclear. Trimming took 4 bases from V and 1 from J, leaving 7 bases between them. This CDR3 has 13 amino acids. The germline gives CDR1 SGHVS, CDR2 FNYEAQ. Here the CDR3 DNA reads TGTGCCAGCAGCTCCCAGGAGAACACTGAAGCTTTCTTT. This translates into CASSSQENTEAFF.

The chain employs TRBV7-8 and TRBJ2-7, with 10 nucleotides matching TRBD2. J was trimmed by 4 bases and V by 5 bases; bases with no gene match: 11. Germline values: CDR1 SGHVS, CDR2 FQNEAQ. This CDR3 has 16 amino acids. The CDR3 sequence is CASSRGSSGGSYEQYF. The CDR3 DNA is TGTGCCAGCAGCCGAGGGTCTAGCGGGGGCTCTTACGAGCAGTACTTC. The variable domain in full, with the rest retrieved from reference TRBV7-8 and TRBJ2-7, is GAGVSQSPRYKVAKRGQDVALRCDPISGHVSLFWYQQALGQGPEFLTYFQNEAQLDKSGLPSDRFFAERPEGSVSTLKIQRTQQEDSAVYLCASSRGSSGGSYEQYFGPGTRLTVT.

The chain recombines TRBV14 with TRBJ2-5; D might be TRBD2 (7 bases). CDR3 length: 17 amino acids. Trimming took 0 bases from V and 1 from J, leaving 15 bases between them. Germline V gene lookup returns CDR1 SGHDN and CDR2 FVKESK. CDR3 sequence reads: CASSQDYERDIQETQYF. The DNA for the CDR3 is TGTGCCAGCAGCCAAGATTACGAGCGGGACATCCAAGAGACCCAGTACTTC.

The gene calls are TRBV27 and TRBJ1-2, with D possibly matching TRBD1 (6 bases). Trimming removed 5 bases from V and 7 bases from J, with 14 bases in between. CDR3 length: 13 residues. The germline CDR1 and CDR2 sequences are MNHEY and SMNVEV (reference sequence). This chain's CDR3 is CASSRGGGVGYTF. DNA for the CDR3: TGTGCCAGCAGTCGAGGGGGAGGGGTTGGCTACACCTTC.

This chain joins TRBV28 and TRBJ2-1; 7 bases line up with TRBD2. Germline assignment: CDR1 MDHEN and CDR2 SYDVKM. The length of the CDR3 is 16 residues. With 2 bases clipped from V and 2 bases from J, the junction kept 6 bases outside the gene matches. The CDR3 loop reads CASSLNPSGAYNEQFF. CDR3 bases: TGTGCCAGCAGTTTAAACCCCAGCGGGGCCTACAATGAGCAGTTCTTC.

This clone is a singleton in its sample. This rearrangement joins TRBV10-3 to TRBJ2-2, with D possibly TRBD2 on 6 matching bases. Germline values: CDR1 ENHRY, CDR2 SYGVKD. This CDR3 has 14 amino acids. Trimming stripped 7 bases from V and 1 base from J, with 10 bases between. The CDR3 sequence: CAIMGGENTGELFF. DNA of the CDR3: TGTGCCATCATGGGCGGGGAGAACACCGGGGAGCTGTTTTTT.

This clone was found once. The rearrangement links TRBV6-1 to TRBJ1-1; 9 bases fit TRBD1. Germline V gives CDR1 MNHNS, CDR2 SASEGT. The CDR3 is 16 amino acids. The J segment lost 1 base and the V segment lost 1 base, leaving 4 bases of the junction unmatched. CDR3 DNA: TGTGCCAGCAGTGAAGGGACAGGGGTCACGAACACTGAAGCTTTCTTT. This encodes CASSEGTGVTNTEAFF.

This clone was seen a few times. The chain carries TRBV4-1 and TRBJ1-6; 8 bases map to TRBD1. The J segment lost 9 bases and the V segment lost 1 base, leaving 17 bases of the junction unmatched. Germline loops: CDR1 MGHRA, CDR2 YSYEKL. The CDR3 is made up of 19 amino acids. Here the CDR3 DNA reads TGCGCCAGCAGCCAAGTCAATGGATTCGGACAGGGATTGAGTTCACCCCTCCACTTT. Its protein is CASSQVNGFGQGLSSPLHF.

J is TRBJ2-1 and V is TRBV28, with TRBD1 matching 7 bases. In germline, CDR1 is MDHEN, CDR2 SYDVKM. CDR3 length: 16 amino acids. Trimming cost V 3 bases and J 7 bases; bases outside gene matches: 12. The CDR3 reads CASSLGTGVKVNEQFF. CDR3 nucleotide sequence: TGTGCCAGCAGTTTGGGTACAGGGGTTAAGGTTAATGAGCAGTTCTTC.

This clone was seen only a few times. The rearrangement links TRBV9 to TRBJ1-4, with TRBD1 identical over 7 bases. CDR3 length: 16 residues. After removal of 2 bases from V and 7 bases from J, the junction contained 11 bases not matched to a gene. The germline V gene encodes CDR1 SGDLS and CDR2 YYNGEE. For the CDR3, the DNA is TGTGCCAGCAGCGTCTCGTACAGGGGTGGTAGTGAAAAACTGTTTTTT. Amino acids: CASSVSYRGGSEKLFF.

The chain couples TRBV21-1 to TRBJ1-5. TRBV21-1 is designated a pseudogene. CDR3 size: 19 residues. CDR3 sequence reads: CASKPLRVGHPYSNQPQHF. The CDR3 nucleotides are TGTGCCAGCAAACCTCTGAGGGTAGGGCACCCTTATAGCAATCAGCCCCAGCATTTT.

V and J are TRBV6-5 and TRBJ2-1; 7 bases map to TRBD2. The CDR3 spans 16 residues. Trimming cost V 0 bases and J 6 bases; bases outside gene matches: 8. Looked up from germline, CDR1 is MNHEY and CDR2 is SVGAGI. CDR3 residues: CASSYSGGSYANEQFF. CDR3 sequence (DNA): TGTGCCAGCAGTTACTCGGGGGGGAGTTATGCCAATGAGCAGTTCTTC.

The chain links TRBV27 to TRBJ2-3; TRBD2 matches at 8 bases. The germline CDR1 and CDR2 sequences are MNHEY and SMNVEV (reference sequence). This CDR3 contains 14 residues. V lost 5 bases and J lost 4; bases outside the gene matches: 5. The CDR3 protein is CASSTRLASDTQYF. DNA for the CDR3: TGTGCCAGCAGTACCCGACTAGCGTCAGATACGCAGTATTTT.

The chain links TRBV19 to TRBJ1-1, with TRBD1 as a possible D gene (5 bases). With 7 bases removed from V and 1 base from J, the gap between germline ends came to 13 bases. Germline CDR1 is LNHDA and CDR2 is SQIVND (reference sequence). The CDR3 spans 14 residues. This CDR3 reads CASTSGRANTEAFF. The CDR3 DNA follows: TGTGCCAGTACCTCAGGGAGGGCGAACACTGAAGCTTTCTTT.

The chain recombines TRBV19 with TRBJ1-2, with 8 bases matching TRBD1. The CDR3 runs to 13 residues. Germline lookup yields CDR1 LNHDA and CDR2 SQIVND (reference sequence). The V gene end was trimmed by 5 bases and the J gene end by 6 bases; junction bases not matched to a gene: 5. In DNA, the CDR3 is TGTGCCAGTAGTTGGACAGGGATAGATGGCTACACCTTC. Amino acid sequence: CASSWTGIDGYTF.

This chain connects TRBV6-6 to TRBJ2-7; the D gene is possibly TRBD2 (5 bases). Germline CDR1 is MNHNY and CDR2 is SVGAGI (reference sequence). This CDR3 has 12 residues. Trimming left V 8 bases short and J 0 bases short, with 8 bases between. The CDR3 loop reads CASRGSSYEQYF. CDR3 DNA: TGTGCCAGCCGAGGGAGCTCCTACGAGCAGTACTTC.

The chain combines TRBV28 with TRBJ1-2; 9 bases match TRBD1. The germline CDR1 and CDR2 sequences are MDHEN and SYDVKM. The CDR3 is 18 amino acids. After removal of 5 bases from V and 8 bases from J, the junction contained 21 bases not matched to a gene. The CDR3 region has the DNA TGTGCCAGCAGTCCCAGTCCCGGGACAGGGTTTGGGGGATGGGGCTACACCTTC. Translating it yields CASSPSPGTGFGGWGYTF.

The rearrangement links TRBV5-6 to TRBJ2-1, with D perhaps TRBD2 (6 bases). The CDR3 runs 14 residues. The germline gives CDR1 SGHDT, CDR2 YYEEEE. V lost 5 bases to trimming and J lost 4 bases, with 13 bases between them. CDR3 coding DNA: TGTGCCAGCAGATCGGGACTCCTTTACAATGAGCAGTTCTTC. This gives the protein CASRSGLLYNEQFF.

The chain employs TRBV2 and TRBJ1-1; D remains ambiguous. The CDR3 consists of 13 residues. The V and J ends lost 6 bases and 1 base respectively, with 9 bases between them. CDR1 is SNHLY and CDR2 is FYNNEI in the germline V gene. The CDR3 sequence is CASRAAANTEAFF. For the CDR3, the DNA is TGTGCCAGCAGGGCGGCGGCGAACACTGAAGCTTTCTTT.